This is a list of T cell receptor beta chains from one sample in a study of blood T cell repertoires in COVID-19. Assay used: immunoSEQ multiplex PCR; TCRdb lists only in-frame clones, some missing. The sample carries under 150,000 clones, 70% to 90% recorded once. Sequences were obtained from peripheral blood. These receptor sequences come from a man in his forties or fifties with acute or convalescent COVID-19. CDR3s include the opening cysteine and the closing phenylalanine or tryptophan. The order of the fields is CDR3 protein, CDR3 DNA, clone size, J gene, V gene, D gene. D genes are given only for firm matches. Where a row states a size, it is once, few, many or the class of an expanded clone; other rows omit it.

CASRRTSGSTDTQYF	TGTGCCAGCAGACGGACTAGCGGTTCCACAGATACGCAGTATTTT	-	TRBJ2-3	TRBV9	TRBD2
CASRRSSYNEQFF	TGTGCCAGCAGGAGAAGCTCCTACAATGAGCAGTTCTTC	-	TRBJ2-1	TRBV6-5	-
CAWSVKAADTQYF	TGTGCCTGGAGTGTAAAAGCGGCAGATACGCAGTATTTT	-	TRBJ2-3	TRBV30	-
CASSWKGAAKNIQYF	TGTGCCAGCAGTTGGAAGGGGGCGGCCAAAAACATTCAGTACTTC	-	TRBJ2-4	TRBV27	TRBD1
CAISGQGETQYF	TGTGCCATCAGCGGACAGGGAGAGACCCAGTACTTC	few	TRBJ2-5	TRBV10-3	TRBD1
CASSSRVAGTQNNEQFF	TGTGCCAGCAGCTCACGGGTGGCCGGGACACAGAACAATGAGCAGTTCTTC	-	TRBJ2-1	TRBV21-1	-
CASSATGGYNSPLHF	TGTGCCAGTAGCGCGACAGGGGGATATAATTCACCCCTCCACTTT	-	TRBJ1-6	TRBV19	TRBD1
CASSQEPTGANTGELFF	TGCGCCAGCAGCCAAGAGCCGACAGGAGCGAACACCGGGGAGCTGTTTTTT	once	TRBJ2-2	TRBV4-3	-
CASSLDSGGLNTGELFF	TGTGCCAGCAGCTTAGATTCCGGGGGATTGAACACCGGGGAGCTGTTTTTT	-	TRBJ2-2	TRBV11-3	-
CASSLAAGQAWGEQYF	TGTGCCAGCAGCTTAGCGGCGGGACAGGCATGGGGCGAGCAGTACTTC	few	TRBJ2-7	TRBV7-6	TRBD1
CASSMDRDTEAFF	TGTGCCAGCAGCATGGACAGGGACACTGAAGCTTTCTTT	-	TRBJ1-1	TRBV7-9	TRBD1
CASSGETGTNTEAFF	TGCGCCAGCAGCGGTGAGACAGGGACGAACACTGAAGCTTTCTTT	-	TRBJ1-1	TRBV5-1	TRBD1
CASSERGRDTEAFF	TGTGCCAGCAGTGAAAGGGGCAGGGACACTGAAGCTTTCTTT	-	TRBJ1-1	TRBV6-1	-
CASSLELSGAEAFF	TGTGCCAGCAGCTTAGAGCTTTCCGGGGCTGAAGCTTTCTTT	-	TRBJ1-1	TRBV7-2	-
CASSPGQGAREQYF	TGTGCCAGCAGCCCGGGACAGGGGGCGCGGGAGCAGTACTTC	-	TRBJ2-7	TRBV3-1/TRBV3-2	TRBD1
CASSGLAGAPYNEQFF	TGTGCCAGCAGCGGACTAGCGGGGGCCCCCTACAATGAGCAGTTCTTC	once	TRBJ2-1	TRBV7-3	TRBD2
CASSLEPGGNYEQYF	TGCGCCAGCAGCTTGGAGCCAGGGGGCAACTACGAGCAGTACTTC	-	TRBJ2-7	TRBV5-1	TRBD1